The 3 T cell receptor beta chains in this list originate from one sample, sequenced in a study of CD8 T cells in Susac syndrome. Roughly 0.45 to 1 ug RNA was reverse transcribed with random hexamers. TCRdb passed the immunoSEQ multiplex PCR reads through MiXCR, listing each CDR3 protein once. The sample yields 170,000 or so distinct CDR3 sequences, approximately 95% seen once. The sample consisted of CD4+ T cells from PBMCs. Source of these receptors: a human donor with Susac syndrome.

V gene TRBV20-1 combines with J gene TRBJ2-3, with D perhaps TRBD1 (6 bases). Germline CDR1 and CDR2: DFQATT and SNEGSKA (reference sequence). The CDR3 is 15 residues long. Trimming pared 5 bases from V and 6 bases from J, leaving 21 bases between. Written as DNA, the CDR3 is TGCAGTGCTTTAAACAGGGATGTAGGATCGGATACGCAGTATTTT. Translation: CSALNRDVGSDTQYF.

This rearrangement joins TRBV15 to TRBJ1-3, with D unclear. This CDR3 has 17 residues. Per the germline V gene, CDR1 is LNHNV and CDR2 is YYDKDF (reference sequence). V lost 0 bases and J lost 0, with 12 bases in between. CDR3 sequence (DNA): TGTGCCACCAGCAGAGATCTAGGAGCCCACTCTGGAAACACCATATATTTT. Amino acid sequence: CATSRDLGAHSGNTIYF.

The chain recombines TRBV7-8 with TRBJ2-1, with 7 bases lining up with TRBD2. Germline-derived CDR1 and CDR2 are SGHVS and FQNEAQ. The CDR3 extends over 14 amino acids. V lost 0 bases and J lost 9; bases outside the gene matches: 5. The chain's CDR3 is CASSLAGGEAEQFF. DNA for the CDR3: TGTGCCAGCAGCTTAGCGGGGGGGGAGGCTGAGCAGTTCTTC. The variable domain in full, with the rest retrieved from reference TRBV7-8 and TRBJ2-1, is GAGVSQSPRYKVAKRGQDVALRCDPISGHVSLFWYQQALGQGPEFLTYFQNEAQLDKSGLPSDRFFAERPEGSVSTLKIQRTQQEDSAVYLCASSLAGGEAEQFFGPGTRLTVL.